The clone carrying this TCR beta chain was found a few times. The target antigen is unknown. TCRdb re-called the reads with MiXCR, one entry per CDR3 protein. The repertoire holds 150,000 to 200,000 distinct CDR3 sequences, approximately 19% seen once, with roughly 2.9% in the top ten. This sample was taken from a study of T cell repertoires in cytomegalovirus infection. As for the study in general: Shared public TCR beta signatures pointed to both CMV infection and a matching HLA type. The study's findings and limits: Dominating the ex vivo response were TCR beta clonotypes that were CMV-specific and HLA-C-restricted. Individuals carrying CMV plus the relevant HLA were identified by cumulative frequency of public TCR beta families.

Germline assignment: CDR1 DFQATT and CDR2 SNEGSKA (reference sequence). Trimming removed 4 bases at V and 10 bases at J, with 26 bases between. The CDR3 extends over 16 amino acids. Sequenced sample: PBMCs. The rearrangement joins TRBV20-1 to TRBJ2-1, with D maybe TRBD2 (5 bases). The receptor was derived from a human donor in good health (CMV status not recorded). Some clones in this sample may be carry-over from other donors' samples. DNA for the CDR3: TGCAGTGCTACCCGATTCGGGGTGATGGGGTCCGGGGAGCAGTTCTTC. Protein product: CSATRFGVMGSGEQFF.